A single sample is the source of the 25 T cell receptor beta chains below, sequenced in a study of neurological immune-mediated disorders. TCRdb passed the 5' RACE reads through MiXCR, listing each CDR3 protein once. Of about 49,000 distinct CDR3 sequences listed, approximately 9.1% are singletons. Time point indicated: longitudinal time-point 1 (baseline). The sequenced sample was PBMCs. These receptors were obtained from a woman aged 40 to 50 in good health.

This clonotype was picked up one time. The germline gene is not matched at one end of the junction; a read error may be the cause. CDR3 coding DNA: TGTGCCAGCATACCTGACAGGGCGGGGGCCAACGTCCTGACCTTC. It codes for CASIPDRAGANVLTF. The V and J genes are TRBV12-3 or TRBV12-4 and TRBJ2-6, with D possibly called TRBD1 or TRBD2 (7 bases each). This CDR3 contains 15 residues.

This clonotype was seen at least ten times. The chain recombines TRBV29-1 with TRBJ2-3, with 13 bases matching TRBD2. Germline values: CDR1 SQVTM, CDR2 ANQGSEA. The V segment lost 7 bases and the J segment 0 bases; nucleotides outside the gene matches: 19. This CDR3 contains 20 residues. The DNA for the CDR3 is TGCAGCGCCCGATTTCCGGGACTAGCGGGGTTAACCACTAGCACAGATACGCAGTATTTT. It is translated as CSARFPGLAGLTTSTDTQYF.

This clonotype was seen ten or more times. The V and J genes are TRBV6-1 and TRBJ2-7, with D unresolved. The V gene lost 5 bases and the J gene lost 2 bases, with 7 bases spanning the gap. The germline CDR1 and CDR2 sequences are MNHNS and SASEGT. The CDR3 has 12 amino acids. The CDR3 spells CASSTRPYEQYF. Written as DNA, the CDR3 is TGTGCCAGCAGTACCCGACCCTACGAGCAGTACTTC.

This clonotype was seen at least ten times. This chain joins TRBV9 and TRBJ1-3; D perhaps matches TRBD1 (5 bases). Germline assignment: CDR1 SGDLS and CDR2 YYNGEE. The CDR3 has 17 residues. V gave up 0 bases and J gave up 8 bases, with 21 bases separating them. This chain's CDR3 is CASSVALMGSGTDTIYF. In DNA form, the CDR3 reads TGTGCCAGCAGCGTAGCTTTGATGGGTTCAGGGACGGACACCATATATTTT. Full variable domain (missing parts from reference TRBV9 and TRBJ1-3): DSGVTQTPKHLITATGQRVTLRCSPRSGDLSVYWYQQSLDQGLQFLIQYYNGEERAKGNILERFSAQQFPDLHSELNLSSLELGDSALYFCASSVALMGSGTDTIYFGEGSWLTVV.

This clonotype was picked up many times. J is TRBJ1-1 and V is TRBV7-2; 11 bases line up with TRBD1. This CDR3 has 21 amino acids. Looked up from germline, CDR1 is SGHTA and CDR2 is FQGNSA. V was clipped by 2 bases and J by 2 bases; unmatched bases: 19. The CDR3 region is CASSLLAPGTGGRSRNTEAFF. The CDR3 DNA is TGTGCCAGCAGCTTACTGGCACCCGGGACAGGGGGGCGTAGTCGTAACACTGAAGCTTTCTTT.

This clonotype was detected ten times or more. The chain is built from TRBV29-1 and TRBJ2-7, with D uncertain. The ends were cut back, 0 bases at V and 4 bases at J, with 7 bases in the middle. The CDR3 consists of 12 residues. Germline CDR1 and CDR2: SQVTM and ANQGSEA. This chain's CDR3 is CSVEDLWYEQYF. In DNA, the CDR3 is TGCAGCGTTGAAGATCTCTGGTACGAGCAGTACTTC.

This clonotype was seen many times. J is TRBJ1-1 and V is TRBV7-2; TRBD1 matches 7 bases. CDR3 length: 15 amino acids. The germline CDR1 and CDR2 sequences are SGHTA and FQGNSA. Trimming cost V 5 bases and J 11 bases; bases outside gene matches: 17. In DNA form, the CDR3 reads TGTGCCAGCAGCCCCTGGGGCGAGGGGGCGGTAGGTGCTTTCTTT. It yields the protein CASSPWGEGAVGAFF.

This clonotype occurred many times. The chain recombines TRBV6-6 with TRBJ2-4; TRBD1 agrees at 7 bases. CDR1 and CDR2 (germline): MNHNY, SVGAGI (reference sequence). This CDR3 comprises 23 residues. V trimming: 2 bases; J trimming: 0 bases; junction bases outside the gene matches: 25. The CDR3 is CASSYPTPDRQGLRLLAKNIQYF. CDR3 DNA: TGTGCCAGCAGTTACCCGACCCCCGACCGACAGGGATTACGTTTGCTAGCCAAAAACATTCAGTACTTC.

This clonotype came up many times. The V call is TRBV7-2, the J call TRBJ2-3, with 7 bases lining up with TRBD2. Per germline, CDR1 SGHTA and CDR2 FQGNSA. The V segment lost 6 bases and the J segment 4 bases; nucleotides outside the gene matches: 4. The CDR3 has 13 amino acids. CDR3 in DNA: TGTGCCAGCAGTTCTGGGGGGGCAGATACGCAGTATTTT. This encodes CASSSGGADTQYF.

The rearrangement links TRBV25-1 to TRBJ1-1; no firm D call. Germline values: CDR1 MGHDK, CDR2 SYGVNS. This CDR3 is 12 amino acids long. Trimming took off 5 bases at V and 1 base at J, with 5 bases between the two ends. The CDR3 region is CASSLSNTEAFF. The CDR3 DNA reads as TGTGCCAGCAGTTTATCGAACACTGAAGCTTTCTTT.

Relative to its sample, this clonotype is medium-sized (0.01 to 0.1%). V usage is TRBV5-1 and J usage is TRBJ1-1; D is ambiguous. From germline, CDR1 is SGHRS and CDR2 YFSETQ. V dropped 0 bases and J dropped 0 bases, with 3 bases sitting between them. The CDR3 is made up of 13 amino acids. The CDR3: CASSLGLNTEAFF. The CDR3 DNA reads TGCGCCAGCAGCTTGGGGTTGAACACTGAAGCTTTCTTT. Full variable domain (outside the CDR3, taken from reference TRBV5-1 and TRBJ1-1): KAGVTQTPRYLIKTRGQQVTLSCSPISGHRSVSWYQQTPGQGLQFLFEYFSETQRNKGNFPGRFSGRQFSNSRSEMNVSTLELGDSALYLCASSLGLNTEAFFGQGTRLTVV.

Many counts were recorded for this clonotype. The chain uses TRBV5-1 and TRBJ2-2, with D unclear. V was clipped by 0 bases and J by 1 base, with 7 bases between them. CDR1 is SGHRS, CDR2 YFSETQ, per germline. The CDR3 sequence is 15 residues long. The CDR3 nucleotides read TGCGCCAGCAGCTTGGTGGAGCGGAACACCGGGGAGCTGTTTTTT. Encoded protein: CASSLVERNTGELFF.

This clonotype was seen many times. The chain links TRBV6-5 to TRBJ2-5, with D possibly being TRBD2 (5 bases). This CDR3 has 16 amino acids. Germline assignment: CDR1 MNHEY and CDR2 SVGAGI. V was clipped by 7 bases and J by 5 bases, with 23 bases between them. DNA for the CDR3: TGTGCCAGCACCACTAACCCCGGGGTGGTAACGGAGACCCAGTACTTC. It specifies CASTTNPGVVTETQYF.

This clonotype was seen a handful of times. The chain links TRBV7-9 to TRBJ2-1, with a tentative D call TRBD2 (5 bases). Germline V gives CDR1 SEHNR, CDR2 FQNEAQ (reference sequence). The germline V and J ends were trimmed by 1 base and 8 bases, with 15 bases remaining between them. This CDR3 is 15 amino acids long. The CDR3 DNA reads as TGTGCCAGCAGCTTAGTCGGTGAGGGTCGAGATGAGCAGTTCTTC. Residues: CASSLVGEGRDEQFF.

Ten or more counts support this clonotype. The chain combines TRBV20-1 with TRBJ2-5; possibly TRBD2 for D (7 bases). Looked up from germline, CDR1 is DFQATT and CDR2 is SNEGSKA (reference sequence). The CDR3 is made up of 15 amino acids. The V gene lost 5 bases and the J gene lost 4 bases, with 20 bases spanning the gap. The CDR3 DNA sequence: TGCAGTGCTGAGAGTGGCAGTAGGGGGGGAGAGACCCAGTACTTC. It codes for CSAESGSRGGETQYF.

This clonotype showed up many times. The chain employs TRBV5-1 and TRBJ1-6; D is unresolved. This CDR3 contains 16 residues. Germline V gives CDR1 SGHRS, CDR2 YFSETQ. V dropped 4 bases and J dropped 2 bases, with 13 bases sitting between them. In DNA form, the CDR3 reads TGCGCCAGCAGCCCGGACCAGGCGGCCTATAATTCACCCCTCCACTTT. Its translation is CASSPDQAAYNSPLHF. Complete variable domain (other parts from reference TRBV5-1 and TRBJ1-6): KAGVTQTPRYLIKTRGQQVTLSCSPISGHRSVSWYQQTPGQGLQFLFEYFSETQRNKGNFPGRFSGRQFSNSRSEMNVSTLELGDSALYLCASSPDQAAYNSPLHFGNGTRLTVT.

This clonotype appeared many times. The V and J genes are TRBV5-6 and TRBJ2-7; 7 positions agree with TRBD1. The CDR3 spans 12 residues. V lost 4 bases, J lost 5 bases, and 3 bases stayed unmatched. The germline gives CDR1 SGHDT, CDR2 YYEEEE. The CDR3 is CASSRTGDEQYF. The CDR3 coding sequence is TGTGCCAGCAGCCGGACAGGAGACGAGCAGTACTTC.

This clonotype was seen at least ten times. The chain links TRBV6-6 to TRBJ1-2, with TRBD1 as a possible D gene (6 bases). Germline V gene sequence: CDR1 MNHNY, CDR2 SVGAGI (reference sequence). The CDR3 runs 14 residues. V was clipped by 3 bases and J by 4 bases, with 12 bases between them. The CDR3 region has the DNA TGTGCCAGCAGTTATACACAGGGAAGCTATGGCTACACCTTC. It translates to CASSYTQGSYGYTF.

This clonotype was seen at least ten times. The chain employs TRBV2 and TRBJ1-5, with D unresolved. Between the trimmed V and J ends, which lost 5 bases and 3 bases, there was a span of 14 bases. This CDR3 spans 15 amino acids. In germline, CDR1 is SNHLY, CDR2 FYNNEI. The CDR3: CASSSAGLTNQPQHF. In DNA form, the CDR3 reads TGTGCCAGCAGTTCTGCAGGTCTTACCAATCAGCCCCAGCATTTT.

V is TRBV12-3 or TRBV12-4 and J is TRBJ2-1, with D uncertain. V was pared by 2 bases and J by 10 bases, with 6 bases between. This CDR3 is 11 amino acids long. The DNA of the CDR3 is TGTGCCAGCAGTTTATCTGGGGAGCAGTTCTTC. As protein: CASSLSGEQFF.

This clonotype was seen ten or more times. The chain is built from TRBV20-1 and TRBJ2-7; the D is unclear. The CDR3 loop spans 13 amino acids. Per germline, CDR1 DFQATT and CDR2 SNEGSKA (reference sequence). V was trimmed by 1 base and J by 3 bases, leaving 10 bases between them. CDR3 sequence reads: CSARAGLDYEQYF. Here the CDR3 DNA reads TGCAGTGCTAGAGCTGGTCTGGACTACGAGCAGTACTTC.

V gene TRBV7-8 combines with J gene TRBJ2-1, with D unresolved. V dropped 5 bases and J dropped 6 bases, with 11 bases sitting between them. The CDR3 consists of 13 residues. Germline lookup yields CDR1 SGHVS and CDR2 FQNEAQ. CDR3 sequence reads: CASSPAPSNEQFF. In DNA, the CDR3 is TGTGCCAGCAGCCCTGCCCCCAGCAATGAGCAGTTCTTC.

This clonotype was seen ten or more times. The V call is TRBV3-1, the J call TRBJ1-2; the D is unclear. Germline CDR1 is LGHDT and CDR2 is YNNKEL (reference sequence). Trimming took off 0 bases at V and 4 bases at J, with 15 bases between the two ends. The CDR3 has 16 amino acids. This chain's CDR3 is CASSQDGRAQIYGYTF. The DNA for the CDR3 is TGTGCCAGCAGCCAAGATGGGAGAGCCCAAATCTATGGCTACACCTTC.

This clonotype was recorded at least ten times. V usage is TRBV15 and J usage is TRBJ2-5; D possibly corresponds to TRBD1 (6 bases). Trimming left V 0 bases short and J 6 bases short, with 11 bases between. The CDR3 totals 14 residues. Germline-derived CDR1 and CDR2 are LNHNV and YYDKDF (reference sequence). CDR3 DNA sequence: TGTGCCACCAGCAGAGATCCAGGGGCGAAGACCCAGTACTTC. Residues: CATSRDPGAKTQYF.

The sample holds many counts of this clonotype. The chain recombines TRBV5-6 with TRBJ2-7; 15 positions match TRBD2. V shed 6 bases and J 6 bases; nucleotides not matched to a gene: 16. The CDR3 sequence is 18 residues long. CDR1 and CDR2 (germline): SGHDT, YYEEEE. The CDR3 sequence: CASNPVGLAGGRLIEQYF. The CDR3 coding sequence is TGTGCCAGCAACCCCGTGGGACTAGCGGGGGGCCGGCTCATCGAGCAGTACTTC.